These T cell receptor beta chains were read from a single sample in a study of T cell repertoires in cytomegalovirus infection. TCRdb passed the reads through MiXCR, listing each CDR3 protein once. This repertoire shows about 740,000 distinct CDR3 sequences, 35% to 40% found once; its top ten account for about 2.8%. Sample: PBMCs. The receptor source for this set is a human donor in good health (CMV status not recorded). Some clones in this sample may be carry-over from other donors' samples. CDR3s include the opening cysteine and the closing phenylalanine or tryptophan. Each record gives: clone size, J gene, D gene, V gene, CDR3 DNA, CDR3 protein. D genes are given only for firm matches. Only some rows state a clone size, as once, few, many or a class for expanded clones.

NA	TRBJ2-2	NA	TRBV7-9	TGTGCCAGCAGCTTCGATAGCACCGGGGAGCTGTTTTTT	CASSFDSTGELFF
few	TRBJ2-1	NA	TRBV4-1	TGCGCCAGCAGCCCCCTCGGTTACGGGGGCGATGAGCAGTTCTTC	CASSPLGYGGDEQFF
NA	TRBJ1-2	NA	TRBV9	TGTGCCAGCAGCGTCCAGGGTGCGGGTGCCTATGGCTACACCTTC	CASSVQGAGAYGYTF
few	TRBJ1-4	NA	TRBV12-3/TRBV12-4	TGTGCCAGCAGTTCCACGGGTGAAAAACTGTTTTTT	CASSSTGEKLFF
NA	TRBJ1-2	TRBD1	TRBV27	TGTGCCAGCAGTTTACCCTCGGACAGGGGAAACCTCTATGGCTACACCTTC	CASSLPSDRGNLYGYTF
NA	TRBJ2-1	NA	TRBV18	TGTGCCAGCTCACTAAGTGGTGAAGCCAATGAGCAGTTCTTC	CASSLSGEANEQFF
many	TRBJ1-1	NA	TRBV7-2	TGTGCCAGCAGCTTCCCAGGGGTTACGATTGAAGCTTTCTTT	CASSFPGVTIEAFF
few	TRBJ2-5	NA	TRBV7-9	TGTGCCAGCAGTTCTCCGCCGACAGGCCAAGAGACCCAGTACTTC	CASSSPPTGQETQYF
NA	TRBJ2-1	NA	TRBV6-5	TGTGCCAGCACCGGGGGACAGCACTCCTACAATGAGCAGTTCTTC	CASTGGQHSYNEQFF
NA	TRBJ2-2	NA	TRBV7-3	TGTGCCAGCAGCCCCAGTGGGGCCGGGGAGCTGTTTTTT	CASSPSGAGELFF
NA	TRBJ1-1	NA	TRBV20-1	TGCAGCGCGACGCGCGCTGAAGCTTTCTTT	CSATRAEAFF
few	TRBJ2-7	TRBD1	TRBV29-1	TGCAGCGTTGAAAGGACAGGGTCCTACGAGCAGTACTTC	CSVERTGSYEQYF
many	TRBJ1-4	NA	TRBV7-2	TGTGCCAGCAGTCTGGGGGCTGGGGAAAAACTGTTTTTT	CASSLGAGEKLFF
NA	TRBJ1-5	NA	TRBV30	TGTGCCTGGAGCCGATCTGTTATGATGCAGCCCCAGCATTTT	CAWSRSVMMQPQHF
NA	TRBJ2-5	NA	TRBV7-2	TGTGCCAGCAGCTTCGATTCTGGCGGAGAGACCCAGTACTTC	CASSFDSGGETQYF
many	TRBJ2-7	NA	TRBV7-2	TGTGCCAGCAGGCAACCGGGACGGTTCTACGAGCAGTACTTC	CASRQPGRFYEQYF
NA	TRBJ2-1	NA	TRBV12-3/TRBV12-4	TGTGCCAGCACCACGGACGGAGCCTACAATGAGCAGTTCTTC	CASTTDGAYNEQFF
few	TRBJ2-3	TRBD2	TRBV5-1	TGCGCCAGCAGCTTGACTAGCGTTGACACAGATACGCAGTATTTT	CASSLTSVDTDTQYF
few	TRBJ2-5	NA	TRBV28	TGTGCCAGCAGTGGACCGGACACCAACCAAGAGACCCAGTACTTC	CASSGPDTNQETQYF
NA	TRBJ2-3	TRBD2	TRBV7-9	TGTGCCAGCAGAAGTCGGGAACACCCGACCCGGGGGGAGGCAGATACGCAGTATTTT	CASRSREHPTRGEADTQYF
NA	TRBJ1-1	NA	TRBV5-1	TGCGCCAGCAGCTTGAGTCCTCCTGAAGCTTTCTTT	CASSLSPPEAFF
NA	TRBJ2-5	NA	TRBV29-1	TGCAGCGTCGGGGGAGGAGGGAACCAAGAGACCCAGTACTTC	CSVGGGGNQETQYF
few	TRBJ1-1	NA	TRBV2	TGTGCCAGCAGTGAGTTTAAGGGGCACACTGAAGCTTTCTTT	CASSEFKGHTEAFF
few	TRBJ2-2	TRBD2	TRBV29-1	TGCAGCGTTAAAGCGGGGGGGCCCCCCGGGGAGCTGTTTTTT	CSVKAGGPPGELFF
many	TRBJ1-2	TRBD1	TRBV7-2	TGTGCCAGCAGCCCAGAGGGCAGGGGGGGAGGTGGCTACACCTTC	CASSPEGRGGGGYTF
NA	TRBJ2-1	NA	TRBV7-2	TGTGCCAGCAGCTCCGAAACGAGCAATGAGCAGTTCTTC	CASSSETSNEQFF
few	TRBJ1-2	NA	TRBV19	TGTGCCAGTAGTCTTCGGTGGGCTGGCTACACCTTC	CASSLRWAGYTF
NA	TRBJ1-5	NA	TRBV12-3/TRBV12-4	TGTGCCAGCATTTTAGCTGGGAATCAGCCCCAGCATTTT	CASILAGNQPQHF
NA	TRBJ2-7	TRBD1	TRBV4-2	TGTGCCAGCAGCCAAGATGAGGGGGCCCCGGGACAACTCTACGAGCAGTACTTC	CASSQDEGAPGQLYEQYF
NA	TRBJ2-7	NA	TRBV19	TGTGCCAGTAGTATTGGAGGAACTGACTACGAGCAGTACTTC	CASSIGGTDYEQYF
few	TRBJ1-1	NA	TRBV5-1	TGCGCCAGCAGCCTGGGGGGTTCTGGTATGAACACTGAAGCTTTCTTT	CASSLGGSGMNTEAFF
NA	TRBJ1-3	NA	TRBV5-6	TGTGCCAGCAGGCCCCCCTCCCGGGTGGCAACAGGAAACACCATATATTTT	CASRPPSRVATGNTIYF
many	TRBJ1-4	TRBD1	TRBV29-1	TGCAGCGTTGGGGACAGGGGGTCAGTCGGGGAAAAACTGTTTTTT	CSVGDRGSVGEKLFF
once	TRBJ2-2	NA	TRBV7-3	TGTGACAGCAGCCCCGGGACGGGTAACACCGGGGAGCTGTTTTTT	CDSSPGTGNTGELFF
NA	TRBJ1-1	NA	TRBV25-1	TGTGCCAGCAGACCAGGGCAGCTCATGAACACTGAAGCTTTCTTT	CASRPGQLMNTEAFF
NA	TRBJ1-2	TRBD1	TRBV20-1	TGCAGTGCCGCCCGACGGGACAGGGGCCAAGCCTATGGCTACACCTTC	CSAARRDRGQAYGYTF
few	TRBJ2-7	TRBD1	TRBV6-6	TGTGCCAGCAGTTACGGGCGGGACAGGGGTTACGAGCAGTACTTC	CASSYGRDRGYEQYF
few	TRBJ1-4	NA	TRBV6-1	TGTGCCAGCCGAAGACAGGCCAATGAAAAACTGTTTTTT	CASRRQANEKLFF
NA	TRBJ1-1	NA	TRBV7-9	TGTGCCACCTCTCTACCACACACTGAATCTTTCTTT	CATSLPHTESFF
many	TRBJ2-2	NA	TRBV15	TGTGCCACCAGCAGTTTTCTCGGCAGGGGAACCGGGGAGCTGTTTTTT	CATSSFLGRGTGELFF
NA	TRBJ2-3	NA	TRBV19	TGTGCCAGTAGTATCTCTAGCTCCGGAGCAGATACGCAGTATTTT	CASSISSSGADTQYF
few	TRBJ1-2	NA	TRBV12-3/TRBV12-4	TGTGCCAGCAGTTTCGGAGGGGATGGATCTGGCTACACCTTC	CASSFGGDGSGYTF